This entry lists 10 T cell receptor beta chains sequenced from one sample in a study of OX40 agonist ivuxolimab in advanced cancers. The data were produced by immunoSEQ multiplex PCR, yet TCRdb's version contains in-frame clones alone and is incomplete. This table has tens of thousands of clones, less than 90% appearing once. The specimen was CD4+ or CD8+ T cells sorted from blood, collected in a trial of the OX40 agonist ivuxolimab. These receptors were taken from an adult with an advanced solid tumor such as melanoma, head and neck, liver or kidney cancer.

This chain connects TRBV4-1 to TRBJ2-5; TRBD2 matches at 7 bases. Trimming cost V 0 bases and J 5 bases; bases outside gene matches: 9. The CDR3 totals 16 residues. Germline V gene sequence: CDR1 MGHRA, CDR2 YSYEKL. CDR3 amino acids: CASSQEVQQLAETQYF. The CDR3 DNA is TGCGCCAGCAGCCAAGAGGTACAGCAACTAGCGGAGACCCAGTACTTC.

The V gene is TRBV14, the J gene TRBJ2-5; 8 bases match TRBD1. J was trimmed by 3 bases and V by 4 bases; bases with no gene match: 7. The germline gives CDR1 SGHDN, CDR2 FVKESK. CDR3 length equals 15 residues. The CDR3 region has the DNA TGTGCCAGCAGCCCCGGGGACAGGCTTAAAGAGACCCAGTACTTC. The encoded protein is CASSPGDRLKETQYF.

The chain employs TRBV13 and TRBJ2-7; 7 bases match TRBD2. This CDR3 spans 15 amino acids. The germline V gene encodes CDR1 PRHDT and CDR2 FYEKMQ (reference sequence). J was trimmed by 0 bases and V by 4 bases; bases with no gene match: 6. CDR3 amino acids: CASSSGGLFSYEQYF. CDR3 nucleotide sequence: TGTGCCAGCAGCTCGGGGGGACTATTCTCCTACGAGCAGTACTTC.

CDR3 region: CASSGTGPQETQYF. The CDR3 DNA reads TGTGCCAGCAGCGGGACAGGGCCCCAAGAGACCCAGTACTTC. The chain joins TRBV7-8 to TRBJ2-5; the match to TRBD1 covers 9 bases. This CDR3 is 14 amino acids long. Germline CDR1 and CDR2: SGHVS and FQNEAQ. Trimming removed 5 bases from V and 1 base from J; junction bases left unmatched: 2.

CDR3 residues: CASSPQGSLREQYF. CDR3 DNA: TGTGCCAGCAGCCCGCAGGGCAGTCTGAGGGAGCAGTACTTC. The gene calls are TRBV9 and TRBJ2-7; tentative D call: TRBD1 (5 bases). The CDR3 is made up of 14 amino acids. Germline CDR1 and CDR2: SGDLS and YYNGEE. The ends were cut back, 4 bases at V and 7 bases at J, with 18 bases in the middle.

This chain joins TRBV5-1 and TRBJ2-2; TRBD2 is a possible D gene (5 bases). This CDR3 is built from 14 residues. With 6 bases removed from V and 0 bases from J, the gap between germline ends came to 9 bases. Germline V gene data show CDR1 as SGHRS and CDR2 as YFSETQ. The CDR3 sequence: CASMSGANTGELFF. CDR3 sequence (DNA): TGCGCCAGCATGAGCGGAGCGAACACCGGGGAGCTGTTTTTT.

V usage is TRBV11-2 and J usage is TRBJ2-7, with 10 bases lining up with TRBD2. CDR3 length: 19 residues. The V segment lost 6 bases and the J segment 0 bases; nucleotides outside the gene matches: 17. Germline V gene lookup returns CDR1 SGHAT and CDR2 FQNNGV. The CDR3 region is CASSLFWSGLATSSYEQYF. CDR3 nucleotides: TGTGCCAGCAGTTTATTTTGGTCGGGACTAGCGACGAGCTCCTACGAGCAGTACTTC.

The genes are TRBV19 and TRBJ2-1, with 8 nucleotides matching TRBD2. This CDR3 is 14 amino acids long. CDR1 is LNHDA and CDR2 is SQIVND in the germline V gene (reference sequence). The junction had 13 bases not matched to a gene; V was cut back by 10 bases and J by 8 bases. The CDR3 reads CATPGLVRVDEQFF. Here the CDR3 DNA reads TGTGCCACTCCGGGACTAGTTCGTGTGGATGAGCAGTTCTTC.

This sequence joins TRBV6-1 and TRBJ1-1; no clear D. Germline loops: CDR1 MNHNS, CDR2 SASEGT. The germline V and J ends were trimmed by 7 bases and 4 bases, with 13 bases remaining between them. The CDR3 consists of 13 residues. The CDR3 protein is CASTTGMTTEAFF. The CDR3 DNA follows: TGTGCCAGCACCACGGGGATGACCACTGAAGCTTTCTTT.

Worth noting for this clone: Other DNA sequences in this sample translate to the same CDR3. The CDR3 nucleotides are TGTGCCAGCAGCTCCACTCCGCCGCAGGGTGCGCCCGAGCAGTACTTC. The encoded protein is CASSSTPPQGAPEQYF. V gene TRBV7-6 combines with J gene TRBJ2-7; TRBD1 is a possible D gene (5 bases). This CDR3 has 16 residues. Germline lookup yields CDR1 SGHVS and CDR2 FNYEAQ. Trimming shortened V by 4 bases and J by 6 bases, and 22 bases separated the two germline ends. Combining the CDR3 with reference TRBV7-6 and TRBJ2-7 gives the whole variable domain GAGVSQSPRYKVTKRGQDVALRCDPISGHVSLYWYRQALGQGPEFLTYFNYEAQQDKSGLPNDRFSAERPEGSISTLTIQRTEQRDSAMYRCASSSTPPQGAPEQYFGPGTRLTVT.